The rows below give T cell receptor beta chains drawn from one sample of a study of patients and donors after allogeneic stem cell transplantation. Via MiXCR, TCRdb re-called the RT-PCR reads, giving one row per CDR3 protein. The table has some 960,000 distinct CDR3 sequences, about a sixth seen once. The sequencing sample was made of blood, either unsorted or a sorted T cell fraction (not recorded which). These receptors were collected from a human donor who was either an allogeneic HSCT recipient or a stem cell or donor lymphocyte infusion donor (not recorded which). It is not recorded whose cells these are; they may come from a transplant donor. Both conserved end residues are part of each CDR3. Each record gives: V gene, D gene, clone size, J gene, CDR3 DNA, CDR3 protein. A D gene is named only where the DNA matches it firmly. Rows may omit the clone size; those that give it use once, few, many or a size class.

TRBV12-3/TRBV12-4	NA	many	TRBJ1-6	TGTGCCAGCAACCCTTCAGGGAGAGGAAATTCACCCCTCCACTTT	CASNPSGRGNSPLHF
TRBV7-9	NA	few	TRBJ1-3	TGTGCCAGCAGCTTAAGGCAGGACCCTATTGGAAACACCATATATTTT	CASSLRQDPIGNTIYF
TRBV7-2	NA	few	TRBJ1-5	TGTGCCAGCAGCCTGAACAGCTATAGCAATCAGCCCCAGCATTTT	CASSLNSYSNQPQHF
TRBV5-1	NA	NA	TRBJ1-2	TGCGCCAGCAGCTTGGGTTCAGGAAACTATGGCTACACCTTC	CASSLGSGNYGYTF
TRBV30	NA	NA	TRBJ2-1	TGTGCCTGGAGTTTGGAAGGCAATGAGCAGTTCTTC	CAWSLEGNEQFF
TRBV2	TRBD2	few	TRBJ2-4	TGTGCCAGCAGGAGGGGAACCGGGACTAGCGGGGGTCCAGCCAAAAACATTCAGTACTTC	CASRRGTGTSGGPAKNIQYF
TRBV10-3	NA	few	TRBJ1-5	TGTGCCATCAGTGAGGAACAGGGTTACAATCAGCCCCAGCATTTT	CAISEEQGYNQPQHF
TRBV10-3	NA	few	TRBJ2-7	TGTGCCATCAGTCAGATCGTCAGGGGTGGGGACGAGCAGTACTTC	CAISQIVRGGDEQYF
TRBV7-2	NA	once	TRBJ2-3	TGTGCCAGCAGCTTAGAAGGCGCGGCAATAAGCACAGATACGCAGTATTTT	CASSLEGAAISTDTQYF
TRBV6-1	NA	NA	TRBJ2-7	TGTGCCAGCAGACGTCAAAGGGGCTCCTACGAGCAGTACTTC	CASRRQRGSYEQYF
TRBV11-2	NA	NA	TRBJ1-1	TGTGCCAGCAGCTTTACAAGTCGCGTAGCTTTCTTT	CASSFTSRVAFF